This T cell receptor beta chain was sequenced for a study of blood T cells in healthy people across ages. Primers used in a second PCR of about 6 to 11 cycles were a sample-barcoded 5' primer and a J-beta primer mix. TCRdb re-called the 5' RACE reads with MiXCR, one entry per CDR3 protein. The sample contains 1.5 million to 2 million distinct CDR3 sequences, roughly 27% of which appear only once. Between the trimmed V and J ends, which lost 1 base and 7 bases, there was a span of 8 bases. There are 13 residues in the CDR3. Germline V gene lookup returns CDR1 LGHDT and CDR2 YNNKEL (reference sequence). For every donor, a draw yielded ten milliliters of peripheral blood. In its sample, this clonotype was seen a few times.

The TCR comes from a woman aged 25 to 39 in good health. The chain is built from TRBV3-1 and TRBJ1-5; D gene unclear. Material for sequencing was blood. The CDR3 nucleotides read TGTGCCAGCAGCCAAGGGACGGGGCAGCCCCAGCATTTT. As protein: CASSQGTGQPQHF. The whole variable domain, filled in from reference TRBV3-1 and TRBJ1-5, reads DTAVSQTPKYLVTQMGNDKSIKCEQNLGHDTMYWYKQDSKKFLKIMFSYNNKELIINETVPNRFSPKSPDKAHLNLHINSLELGDSAVYFCASSQGTGQPQHFGDGTRLSIL.